This T cell receptor (beta chain) was profiled in a study of T-cell reconstitution after alpha-beta-depleted transplantation in children. Using unique molecular identifiers, the investigators prepared the TCRbeta library. TCRdb processed the PCR reads anew with MiXCR; each CDR3 protein has one entry. The sample shows about 540,000 distinct CDR3 sequences, 18% of them seen only once. The CDR3 loop spans 18 amino acids. The sequencing here drew on PBMCs from the stem cell graft donor, taken from the stem cell graft. This clonotype was obtained from a human donor who donated a stem cell graft to a child with acute lymphoblastic leukemia. The chain uses TRBV21-1 and TRBJ2-3; TRBD2 is the table's D call, not checked against the DNA. TRBV21-1 constitutes a pseudogene. CDR3 bases: TGTGCCAGCAGCAAAGATGGGACTAGCGGGAGTATCACAGATACGCAGTATTTT. It specifies CASSKDGTSGSITDTQYF.